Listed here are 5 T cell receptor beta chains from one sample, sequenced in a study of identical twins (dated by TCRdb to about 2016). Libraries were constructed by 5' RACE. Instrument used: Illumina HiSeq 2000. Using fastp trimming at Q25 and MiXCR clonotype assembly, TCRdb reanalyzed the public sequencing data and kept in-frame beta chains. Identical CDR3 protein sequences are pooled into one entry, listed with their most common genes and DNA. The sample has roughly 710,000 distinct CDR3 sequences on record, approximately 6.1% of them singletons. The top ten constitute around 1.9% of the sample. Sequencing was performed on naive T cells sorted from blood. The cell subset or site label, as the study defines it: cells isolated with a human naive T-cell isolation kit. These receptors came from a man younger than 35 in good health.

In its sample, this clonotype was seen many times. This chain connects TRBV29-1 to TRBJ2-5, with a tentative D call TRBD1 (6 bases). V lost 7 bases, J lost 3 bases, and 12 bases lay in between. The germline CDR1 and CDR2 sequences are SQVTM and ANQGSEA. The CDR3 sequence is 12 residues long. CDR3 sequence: CSERGQKETQYF. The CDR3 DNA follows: TGCAGCGAAAGGGGACAAAAAGAGACCCAGTACTTC.

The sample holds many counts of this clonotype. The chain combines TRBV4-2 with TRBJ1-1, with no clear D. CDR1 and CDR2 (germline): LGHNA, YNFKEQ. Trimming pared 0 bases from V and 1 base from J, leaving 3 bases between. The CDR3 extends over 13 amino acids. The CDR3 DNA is TGTGCCAGCAGCCAAGACGGGAACACTGAAGCTTTCTTT. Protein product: CASSQDGNTEAFF.

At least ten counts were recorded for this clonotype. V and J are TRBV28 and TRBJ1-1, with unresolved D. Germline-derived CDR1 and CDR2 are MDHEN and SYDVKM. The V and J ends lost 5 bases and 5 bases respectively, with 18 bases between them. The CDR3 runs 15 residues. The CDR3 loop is CASSTYWSRETEAFF. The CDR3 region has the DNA TGTGCCAGCAGTACCTATTGGTCGAGAGAGACTGAAGCTTTCTTT.

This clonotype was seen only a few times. CDR3 protein: CSATSGRSYEQYF. The CDR3 DNA reads TGCAGTGCTACCTCGGGACGGTCCTACGAGCAGTACTTC. The J gene is TRBJ2-7, the V gene TRBV20-1; D could derive from TRBD1 or TRBD2 (5 bases each). The length of the CDR3 is 13 residues. V dropped 4 bases and J dropped 1 base, with 11 bases sitting between them. The germline gives CDR1 DFQATT, CDR2 SNEGSKA (reference sequence).

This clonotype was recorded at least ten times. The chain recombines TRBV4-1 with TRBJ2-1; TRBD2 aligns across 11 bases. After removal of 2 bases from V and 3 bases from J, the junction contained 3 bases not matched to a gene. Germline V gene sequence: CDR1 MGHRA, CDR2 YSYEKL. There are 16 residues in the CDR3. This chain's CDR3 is CASSQLAGGYYNEQFF. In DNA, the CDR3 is TGCGCCAGCAGCCAATTAGCGGGAGGGTACTACAATGAGCAGTTCTTC.